Described below is a single T cell receptor (beta chain) sequence and its context. What it recognizes is unknown. Between the trimmed V and J ends, which lost 0 bases and 9 bases, there was a span of 19 bases. This CDR3 is 15 amino acids long. CDR1 is SGHRS, CDR2 YFSETQ, per germline. PCR involved 60 Vbeta and 13 Jbeta primers. Repertoires were generated with immunoSEQ multiplex PCR, while TCRdb's copy carries only in-frame clones and drops some. The sample records 85,000 to 130,000 clones, roughly four fifths being singletons. The sample comes from a study of cytomegalovirus exposure and HLA in healthy donors. Notes on the study in general: Later analysis associated a missense DCLRE1C variant with TCR beta V- and J-gene trimming. Versus the approximately 720-donor mean, an Asian-associated ancestry cluster reportedly showed fewer N-insertions in a later analysis.

The sequencing sample was made of PBMCs. The chain has TRBV5-1 and TRBJ2-7, with D possibly being TRBD1 (6 bases). The sequence derives from a male donor in good health and CMV-seropositive. CDR3 loop: CASSLEQGSSPGQYF. CDR3 nucleotides: TGCGCCAGCAGCTTGGAGCAGGGGAGTTCACCGGGGCAGTACTTC.